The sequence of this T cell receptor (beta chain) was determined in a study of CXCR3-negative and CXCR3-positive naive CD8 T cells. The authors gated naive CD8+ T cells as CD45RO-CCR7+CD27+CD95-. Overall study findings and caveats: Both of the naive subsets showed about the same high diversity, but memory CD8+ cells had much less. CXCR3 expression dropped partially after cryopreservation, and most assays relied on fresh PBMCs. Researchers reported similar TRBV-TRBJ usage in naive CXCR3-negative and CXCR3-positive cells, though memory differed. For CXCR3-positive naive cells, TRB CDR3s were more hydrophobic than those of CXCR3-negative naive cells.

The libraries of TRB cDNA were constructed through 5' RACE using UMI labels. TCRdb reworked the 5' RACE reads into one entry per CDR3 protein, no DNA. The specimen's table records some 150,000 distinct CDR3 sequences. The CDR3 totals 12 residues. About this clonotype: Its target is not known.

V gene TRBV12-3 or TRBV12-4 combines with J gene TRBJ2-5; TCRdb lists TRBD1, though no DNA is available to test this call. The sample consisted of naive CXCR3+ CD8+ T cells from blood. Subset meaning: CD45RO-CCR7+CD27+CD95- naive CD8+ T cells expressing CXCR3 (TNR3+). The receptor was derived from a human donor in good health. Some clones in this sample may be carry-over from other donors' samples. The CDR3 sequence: CASSFGGETQYF.